The 27 T cell receptor beta chains in this list originate from one sample, sequenced in a study of CD8 T cells in Susac syndrome. Random-hexamer reverse transcription was applied to about 0.5 to 1 ug RNA. TCRdb re-derived calls from the immunoSEQ multiplex PCR reads in MiXCR, one entry per CDR3 protein. The profile covers 95,000 to 150,000 distinct CDR3 sequences, with around 94% appearing a single time and 0.065% to 0.09% taken by the ten largest. Sequenced sample: CD4+ T cells from PBMCs. The receptor set was obtained from a human donor in good health.

The rearrangement joins TRBV5-1 to TRBJ2-3; no definite D call. Trimming left V 0 bases short and J 2 bases short, with 4 bases between. The CDR3 length is 13 residues. CDR1 is SGHRS, CDR2 YFSETQ, per germline. DNA of the CDR3: TGCGCCAGCAGCTTGGGGCCCACAGATACGCAGTATTTT. Its translation is CASSLGPTDTQYF.

The chain is built from TRBV20-1 and TRBJ1-2, with TRBD1 as a possible D gene (5 bases). Germline-derived CDR1 and CDR2 are DFQATT and SNEGSKA (reference sequence). The V gene lost 3 bases and the J gene lost 7 bases, with 15 bases spanning the gap. This CDR3 has 13 residues. The DNA of the CDR3 is TGCAGTGCTAGGGCCAGGGTCGGGACTGGCTACACCTTC. Translated: CSARARVGTGYTF.

The rearrangement joins TRBV6-2 or TRBV6-3 to TRBJ2-3; 8 bases map to TRBD2. There are 16 residues in the CDR3. Per germline, CDR1 MNHEY and CDR2 SVGEGT. The V and J ends lost 2 bases and 1 base, in that order; junction bases with no gene match: 5. For the CDR3, the DNA is TGTGCCAGCAGTTACCAGCGGGAGCAGCGCACAGATACGCAGTATTTT. Protein: CASSYQREQRTDTQYF.

The chain joins TRBV7-2 to TRBJ2-2, with 12 nucleotides matching TRBD2. The germline CDR1 and CDR2 sequences are SGHTA and FQGNSA. This CDR3 is built from 15 residues. V was clipped by 6 bases and J by 5 bases; unmatched bases: 4. This CDR3 is CASSSTSGGTGELFF. The CDR3 bases are TGTGCCAGCAGTTCCACTAGCGGGGGGACCGGGGAGCTGTTTTTT.

The rearrangement joins TRBV10-2 to TRBJ2-1; either TRBD1 or TRBD2 may fit D (7 bases each). Germline lookup yields CDR1 WSHSY and CDR2 SAAADI. Trimming took off 7 bases at V and 6 bases at J, with 16 bases between the two ends. This CDR3 region has 14 residues. The CDR3 nucleotides are TGCGCCAGCAACCAGGGGGAGCGGGGCAATGAGCAGTTCTTC. Translating it yields CASNQGERGNEQFF.

CDR3 sequence: CASSEGGGTSYEQYF. CDR3 DNA: TGTGCCAGCAGTGAAGGGGGCGGGACCTCCTACGAGCAGTACTTC. The chain links TRBV2 to TRBJ2-7, with a tentative D call TRBD2 (6 bases). CDR1 and CDR2 from the germline V gene are SNHLY and FYNNEI. The CDR3 sequence is 15 residues long. V gave up 1 base and J gave up 0 bases, with 10 bases separating them.

The chain carries TRBV3-1 and TRBJ1-1; D possibly corresponds to TRBD1 (5 bases). V lost 2 bases and J 4 bases, leaving 17 bases between the germline ends. Per the germline V gene, CDR1 is LGHDT and CDR2 is YNNKEL (reference sequence). CDR3 length equals 16 residues. The CDR3 here is CASSQPWERGGTEAFF. CDR3 DNA: TGTGCCAGCAGCCAACCCTGGGAAAGGGGTGGCACTGAAGCTTTCTTT.

As DNA, the CDR3 is TGCGCCAGCAGCCTTGCAATGACAGGGGGAACAGATACGCAGTATTTT. It codes for CASSLAMTGGTDTQYF. The chain links TRBV4-1 to TRBJ2-3, with 9 bases that match TRBD1. Losses at the gene ends were 4 bases for V and 3 bases for J; bases not matched to a gene: 8. The CDR3 has 16 residues. Per germline, CDR1 MGHRA and CDR2 YSYEKL.

This chain joins TRBV5-1 and TRBJ2-2, with a tentative D call TRBD1 (5 bases). The germline V gene encodes CDR1 SGHRS and CDR2 YFSETQ. V was trimmed by 7 bases and J by 0 bases, leaving 13 bases between them. The CDR3 contains 15 residues. CDR3 sequence: CASGPRVANTGELFF. The CDR3 coding sequence is TGCGCCAGCGGACCCAGGGTAGCGAACACCGGGGAGCTGTTTTTT.

The V gene is TRBV18, the J gene TRBJ1-1; TRBD1 is a possible D gene (5 bases). Looked up from germline, CDR1 is KGHSH and CDR2 is LQKENI. This CDR3 region has 15 residues. Trimming took off 0 bases at V and 2 bases at J, with 10 bases between the two ends. CDR3 nucleotide sequence: TGTGCCAGCTCACCACCTATGACAGCAAACACTGAAGCTTTCTTT. Encoded protein: CASSPPMTANTEAFF.

The chain links TRBV3-1 to TRBJ2-7; D may be TRBD1 or TRBD2 (5 bases each). Germline V gene sequence: CDR1 LGHDT, CDR2 YNNKEL (reference sequence). V lost 7 bases to trimming and J lost 0 bases, with 13 bases between them. The CDR3 length is 14 residues. DNA of the CDR3: TGTGCCAGCACCAGGGACGGTTCCTCCTACGAGCAGTACTTC. It yields the protein CASTRDGSSYEQYF.

This chain connects TRBV7-2 to TRBJ1-1; D is unresolved. Looked up from germline, CDR1 is SGHTA and CDR2 is FQGNSA. There are 14 residues in the CDR3. Trimming removed 0 bases at V and 4 bases at J, with 9 bases between. As DNA, the CDR3 is TGTGCCAGCAGCTTAGCAGGTCCATCCACTGAAGCTTTCTTT. Encoded protein: CASSLAGPSTEAFF.

CDR3 in DNA: TGTGCCAGCAGCTTATCTTCCAGGGTGGGCTACACCTTC. It yields the protein CASSLSSRVGYTF. The chain is built from TRBV7-2 and TRBJ1-2, with D perhaps matching TRBD1 (5 bases). This CDR3 region has 13 residues. Germline V gives CDR1 SGHTA, CDR2 FQGNSA. The V end lost 2 bases, the J end lost 8 bases, and 12 bases lay between the germline ends.

This clonotype appeared a single time. This chain connects TRBV5-1 to TRBJ2-2; no firm D call. CDR1 and CDR2 from the germline V gene are SGHRS and YFSETQ. CDR3 length equals 13 residues. V lost 0 bases and J lost 6, with 6 bases in between. CDR3 DNA sequence: TGCGCCAGCAGCTTGGACAGCCCCGGGGAGCTGTTTTTT. This gives the protein CASSLDSPGELFF.

The V gene is TRBV19, the J gene TRBJ2-2; D is ambiguous. The germline V gene encodes CDR1 LNHDA and CDR2 SQIVND (reference sequence). Trimming shortened V by 5 bases and J by 1 base, and 8 bases separated the two germline ends. This CDR3 has 14 residues. The CDR3 region has the DNA TGTGCCAGTAGTCTACGACGGAACACCGGGGAGCTGTTTTTT. Its translation: CASSLRRNTGELFF.

The V call is TRBV3-1, the J call TRBJ1-2; 7 bases are shared with TRBD1. The V and J ends lost 0 bases and 8 bases, in that order; junction bases with no gene match: 9. The germline gives CDR1 LGHDT, CDR2 YNNKEL (reference sequence). CDR3 length: 15 amino acids. The CDR3 here is CASSQEDRRSGGYTF. The CDR3 DNA reads TGTGCCAGCAGCCAAGAGGACAGGCGATCGGGGGGCTACACCTTC.

The chain is built from TRBV20-1 and TRBJ2-1; D might be TRBD2 (6 bases). Germline V gives CDR1 DFQATT, CDR2 SNEGSKA (reference sequence). This CDR3 is built from 14 residues. The V gene lost 0 bases and the J gene lost 4 bases, with 10 bases spanning the gap. CDR3 sequence (DNA): TGCAGTGCTAGAGAAGGTAGCGGATACAATGAGCAGTTCTTC. This sequence encodes CSAREGSGYNEQFF.

The CDR3 reads CAWSPPGAGEETQYF. For the CDR3, the DNA is TGTGCCTGGAGTCCTCCCGGGGCAGGCGAAGAGACCCAGTACTTC. The chain has TRBV30 and TRBJ2-5; D may match TRBD1 or TRBD2 (5 bases each). CDR1 is GTSNPN, CDR2 SVGIG, per germline (reference sequence). This CDR3 is built from 15 residues. Trimming shortened V by 2 bases and J by 3 bases, and 16 bases separated the two germline ends.

As DNA, the CDR3 is TGTGCCAGCAGTTCCCTGGACGGCCTGAACACCGGGGAGCTGTTTTTT. Protein product: CASSSLDGLNTGELFF. The rearrangement uses TRBV12-3 or TRBV12-4 and TRBJ2-2; D is unclear. V was pared by 4 bases and J by 1 base, with 13 bases between. This CDR3 is 16 amino acids long.

The chain has TRBV18 and TRBJ2-3; no clear D gene. Germline values: CDR1 KGHSH, CDR2 LQKENI. V was cut by 6 bases and J by 0 bases, with 7 bases left in between. The CDR3 spans 13 residues. The CDR3 loop is CASSKPSTDTQYF. CDR3 sequence (DNA): TGTGCCAGCTCTAAACCCAGCACAGATACGCAGTATTTT.

V is TRBV4-3 and J is TRBJ2-3, with D maybe TRBD2 (6 bases). Germline V lookup: CDR1 LGHNA, CDR2 YSLEER. The CDR3 sequence is 13 residues long. V was clipped by 3 bases and J by 4 bases, with 8 bases between them. This CDR3 is CASSHSGSDTQYF. Written as DNA, the CDR3 is TGCGCCAGCAGCCACAGCGGGTCAGATACGCAGTATTTT.

This clonotype was observed a handful of times. In nucleotides, the CDR3 is TGCGCCAGCAGCTTTACCCCCGGCCGACTGAATCCTGGGGCCAACGTCCTGACTTTC. Encoded protein: CASSFTPGRLNPGANVLTF. This chain uses TRBV5-1 with TRBJ2-6, with D unclear. Germline loops: CDR1 SGHRS, CDR2 YFSETQ. Trimming took off 2 bases at V and 2 bases at J, with 20 bases between the two ends. The CDR3 runs to 19 residues.

This chain connects TRBV20-1 to TRBJ1-5, with 7 positions matching TRBD1. The CDR3 consists of 14 residues. With 5 bases clipped from V and 7 bases from J, the junction kept 11 bases outside the gene matches. CDR1 is DFQATT, CDR2 SNEGSKA, per germline (reference sequence). CDR3 nucleotide sequence: TGCAGTGCTCAGAAACAGGGGATCGGGCAGCCCCAGCATTTT. This encodes CSAQKQGIGQPQHF.

This sequence joins TRBV30 and TRBJ2-1; 12 bases fit TRBD2. The germline V gene has CDR1 GTSNPN and CDR2 SVGIG (reference sequence). The CDR3 consists of 16 residues. The V segment lost 5 bases and the J segment 11 bases; nucleotides outside the gene matches: 16. Here the CDR3 reads CAWAPLRPSGRGKQFF. The CDR3 DNA follows: TGTGCCTGGGCCCCCTTGCGTCCTAGCGGGAGGGGAAAGCAGTTCTTC.

The genes are TRBV29-1 and TRBJ1-1; D remains ambiguous. The CDR3 sequence is 13 residues long. The germline CDR1 and CDR2 sequences are SQVTM and ANQGSEA. V lost 4 bases and J 4 bases, leaving 13 bases between the germline ends. The CDR3 spells CSVVRRSVTEAFF. For the CDR3, the DNA is TGCAGCGTTGTAAGGAGGTCGGTCACTGAAGCTTTCTTT.

The chain links TRBV5-4 to TRBJ2-2, with 13 bases lining up with TRBD2. There are 17 residues in the CDR3. Germline CDR1 and CDR2: SGHNT and YYREEE (reference sequence). J gave up 7 bases and V 1 base, and 7 bases lay outside the gene matches. CDR3 protein: CASSLLTSGRSGGELFF. The CDR3 nucleotides are TGTGCCAGCAGCTTGTTGACTAGCGGGAGGAGTGGCGGGGAGCTGTTTTTT. Combining the CDR3 with reference TRBV5-4 and TRBJ2-2 gives the whole variable domain ETGVTQSPTHLIKTRGQQVTLRCSSQSGHNTVSWYQQALGQGPQFIFQYYREEENGRGNFPPRFSGLQFPNYSSELNVNALELDDSALYLCASSLLTSGRSGGELFFGEGSRLTVL.

The J gene is TRBJ1-1, the V gene TRBV7-9; TRBD1 might be the D (5 bases). CDR1 SEHNR and CDR2 FQNEAQ come from the germline V gene (reference sequence). Trimming pared 0 bases from V and 7 bases from J, leaving 18 bases between. CDR3 length: 16 residues. CDR3 region: CASSLAGGVNRIEAFF. CDR3 in DNA: TGTGCCAGCAGCTTAGCGGGGGGAGTTAATAGGATTGAAGCTTTCTTT.